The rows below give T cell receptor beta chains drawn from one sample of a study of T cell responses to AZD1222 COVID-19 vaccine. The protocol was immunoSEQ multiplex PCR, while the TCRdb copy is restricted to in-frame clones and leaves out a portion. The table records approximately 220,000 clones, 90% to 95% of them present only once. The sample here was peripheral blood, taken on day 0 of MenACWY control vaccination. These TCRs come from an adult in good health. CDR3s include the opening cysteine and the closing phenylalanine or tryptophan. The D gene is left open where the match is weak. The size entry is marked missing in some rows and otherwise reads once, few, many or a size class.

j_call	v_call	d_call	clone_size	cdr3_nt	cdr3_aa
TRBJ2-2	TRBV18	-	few	TGTGCCAGCTCACCACCGTTAAGGGATCCCGGGGAGCTGTTTTTT	CASSPPLRDPGELFF
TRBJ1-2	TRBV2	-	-	TGTGCCAGCAGTGAACGGGGGCAAGTTAACTATGGCTACACCTTC	CASSERGQVNYGYTF
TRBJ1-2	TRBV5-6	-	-	TGTGCCAGCAGCTTAGCGACAGCCCATGGTGGCTACACCTTC	CASSLATAHGGYTF
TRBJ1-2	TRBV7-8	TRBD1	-	TGTGCCAGCAGCTTAGGACAGGGAAACTATGGCTACACCTTC	CASSLGQGNYGYTF
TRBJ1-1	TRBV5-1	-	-	TGCGCCAGCAGCTTGGAGACAGGTTTTAACACTGAAGCTTTCTTT	CASSLETGFNTEAFF
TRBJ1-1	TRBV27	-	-	TGTGCCAGCAGAGCCTCGGGAGGCACTGAAGCTTTCTTT	CASRASGGTEAFF
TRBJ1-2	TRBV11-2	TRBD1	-	TGTGCCAGCAGCTTAGACCGGGACAGGAGGTTCTATGGCTACACCTTC	CASSLDRDRRFYGYTF
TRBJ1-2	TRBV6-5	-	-	TGTGCCAGCACCCAAACCCCTTACTATGGCTACACCTTC	CASTQTPYYGYTF
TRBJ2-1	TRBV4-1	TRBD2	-	TGCGCCAGCAGTCTAATAACCGGGACTAGCGGGGGGGCTTGGTATGAGCAGTTCTTC	CASSLITGTSGGAWYEQFF
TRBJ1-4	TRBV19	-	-	TGTGCCAGTAGTATACAGGGTATCGAAAAACTGTTTTTT	CASSIQGIEKLFF
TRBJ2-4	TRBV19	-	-	TGTGCCAGTAGTATAGTAGGGGGACTAGCCAAAAACATTCAGTACTTC	CASSIVGGLAKNIQYF
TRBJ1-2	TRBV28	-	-	TGTGCCAGCAGAGGTAGGGGTATTGGCTACACCTTC	CASRGRGIGYTF
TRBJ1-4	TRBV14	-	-	TGTGCCAGCAGCCAAGGGCGGTTGAGGAGTGAAAAACTGTTTTTT	CASSQGRLRSEKLFF
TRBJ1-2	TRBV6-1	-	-	TGTGCCAGCAGTGAGGGGCCCACTAACTATGGCTACACCTTC	CASSEGPTNYGYTF
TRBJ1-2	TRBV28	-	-	TGTGCCAGCAGCCCGGGTAGGGACTATGGCTACACCTTC	CASSPGRDYGYTF
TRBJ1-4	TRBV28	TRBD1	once	TGTGCCAGCAGGTCGGCTCCGGGACAGGGGATTGAAAAACTGTTTTTT	CASRSAPGQGIEKLFF
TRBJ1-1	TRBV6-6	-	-	TGTGCCAGCAGTAGGGTAGGGCCGCTGAACACTGAAGCTTTCTTT	CASSRVGPLNTEAFF
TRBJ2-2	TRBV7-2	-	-	TGTGCCAGCAGCGCCCGTACTTCGAACACCGGGGAGCTGTTTTTT	CASSARTSNTGELFF